This T cell receptor (beta chain) was documented in a study of shared clonotypes between healthy human individuals (dated by TCRdb to between 2020 and 2021). The study in broad terms: A few men and a couple of women, aged 18 to 49 years, made up the cohort. Libraries were prepared and TCR repertoires were sequenced by different laboratories using diverse techniques, in order to increase sequencing depth and limit assay-specific biases. The study deeply sequenced blood TCR repertoires of five healthy adults to estimate repertoire size and the extent of clonotype sharing between individuals. Leukapheresis yielded between about 0.94 and 10 billion PBMCs per donor. For each donor, CD4 naive and CD4 memory were each run on three plates, CD8 naive on two plates, and CD8 memory on one plate.

A remark on this clone: There is no known antigen for this receptor. No base quality values were provided; no much bigger clone lies one nucleotide off.

Summary of the overall study and its limitations: Only blood was sampled, and tissue TCR repertoires likely differ from those in blood. Compared with non-shared clonotypes, clonotypes shared by all four sorted-subset donors had higher generation probabilities. Based on pairwise subsampling, the degree of clonotype sharing among donors was expected to be affected by sequencing depth. The small number of donors limited the genetic and exposure-history diversity represented. Around 5.4% of naive CD4, around 3.6% of naive CD8, around 2.3% of memory CD4, and about 0.4% of memory CD8 clonotypes were shared across four donors. Naive subsets generally had larger estimated clonotype richness than memory subsets. Incomplete sequencing was indicated by rarefaction of sorted-subset datasets, despite the large sequencing depth.

Using the deep immunoSEQ assay, multiplex PCR amplified TCR CDR3 regions from genomic DNA. For each cell subset, the extracted genomic DNA was distributed evenly across all wells of several immunoSEQ 96-well plates, and each plate served as one replicate. Each replicate PCR for sorted subsets received roughly 0.2 ug genomic DNA, equal to 30,000 or so T cell genomes. Purified libraries were quantified with a Qubit 3.0 fluorometer, sized on a Bioanalyzer 2100, and re-quantified with the KAPA Library Quantification kit. A separate single-read 150-cycle Illumina NextSeq 550 flow cell was used to sequence each immunoSEQ 96-well plate. On the authors' methods: Because the immunoSEQ output held only junctional sequences and lacked quality scores, the filtering could not match the filtering applied to full-length reads. Sequences were annotated with PyIR, a Python wrapper for IgBLAST v1.9, and V/J genes and CDR3 were assigned using IMGT germline references. Reads were filtered out if the reads had weak V/J assignments (E-value above 1e-6), no CDR3, stop codons, out-of-frame junctions, or ambiguous translated residues. V3J clonotypes were defined by identical inferred V gene, J gene, and CDR3 amino acid sequence. To compute the percentage overlap between repertoires, the number of shared unique clonotypes was divided by the size of the smaller repertoire. Richness of each repertoire was evaluated using RTK rarefaction, the Chao1 estimator, and Recon v2.1 estimates of unobserved clonotypes. OLGA was used to compute generation probabilities for all TCRbeta clonotypes that the gDNA method yielded from a handful of donors. The table was pulled from immuneACCESS by TCRdb, which kept in-frame rearrangements only. Such tables lose some clones; where checked, under half of the loss comes from unresolved V genes, and the rest has no known cause. The DNA was the basis for D and trimming; V, J and clone size are from that table. Present in this sample are around 700,000 clones, roughly 70% of which were seen just once. About 2% of the sample is taken by the ten largest.

Sequences LNHDA (CDR1) and SQIVND (CDR2) are obtained from the germline V gene (reference sequence). The CDR3 spans 14 residues, from the cysteine through the phenylalanine. Of all the DNA, just the CDR3 is kept, 42 bases in frame from base 1. A distance of 8 bases separates the germline ends of V and J, which lose 1 base and 2 bases respectively. The donors were healthy, HIV-negative adults who had no recently reported acute infections or vaccinations. Every donor was a Caucasian adult living in Nashville, Tennessee, USA. Magnetic negative selection was used to enrich CD4+ T cells, after which naive cells were positively selected on CD45RA and the negative fraction became the memory subset. After blood collection by leukapheresis, PBMCs were isolated using Ficoll-Histopaque density gradient centrifugation and then cryopreserved in the vapor phase of liquid nitrogen. Analytical flow cytometry was used to check the purity and quantity of each magnetically sorted T cell population. Genomic DNA was isolated from every sorted fraction and measured by UV absorbance on a Nanodrop 2000c.

Here the chain combines TRBV19 and TRBJ2-5, and TRBD1 may be the D gene, going by 6 matching bases. What was sequenced was memory CD4+ T cells sorted from blood. Read against the paper, the sample's cell subset or site label means: CD45RA-negative fraction. The TCR comes from a woman aged 25 to 39 in good health. The DNA reads TGTGCCAGTAGTATAGGGACAGATCAAGAGACCCAGTACTTC. This encodes CASSIGTDQETQYF.